This is a list of T cell receptor beta chains from one sample in a study of neurological immune-mediated disorders. Via MiXCR, TCRdb re-called the 5' RACE reads, giving one row per CDR3 protein. The sample includes 60,000 to 90,000 distinct CDR3 sequences, about 9.4% seen only once; the top ten take approximately 9.6%. Sequenced material: PBMCs. These receptors were obtained from a man aged 30 to 45 in good health. CDR3s include the opening cysteine and the closing phenylalanine or tryptophan. A D gene is named only where the DNA matches it firmly. A clone size is listed for some rows: how often the clone was seen (once, few, many), or a class if it is expanded.

>NA|15|many|TRBJ1-3|TRBV3-1
CASSPDPLRGNTIYF
TGTGCCAGCAGCCCGGACCCCTTAAGGGGAAACACCATATATTTT
>TRBD2|16|NA|TRBJ2-1|TRBV5-1
CASSSFIAGGPNEQFF
TGCGCCAGCAGCTCATTTATAGCGGGAGGGCCGAATGAGCAGTTCTTC
>NA|14|many|TRBJ2-3|TRBV10-3
CAISDGGDTDTQYF
TGTGCCATCAGTGATGGGGGAGACACAGATACGCAGTATTTT
>NA|15|many|TRBJ2-2|TRBV20-1
CSARVGLRNTGELFF
TGCAGTGCTAGGGTGGGACTTCGGAACACCGGGGAGCTGTTTTTT
>NA|13|many|TRBJ2-3|TRBV10-1
CASSEDSTDTQYF
TGCGCCAGCAGTGAGGACAGCACAGATACGCAGTATTTT
>TRBD2|15|many|TRBJ2-5|TRBV5-1
CASSLRASGQETQYF
TGCGCCAGCAGCCTCCGGGCTAGCGGACAAGAGACCCAGTACTTC
>TRBD1|15|many|TRBJ2-1|TRBV25-1
CASKNRDSPYNEQFF
TGTGCCAGCAAAAATAGGGACAGCCCTTACAATGAGCAGTTCTTC
>TRBD1|15|NA|TRBJ2-7|TRBV7-6
CASSGGQGFGNEQYF
TGTGCCAGCTCAGGGGGACAGGGCTTTGGGAACGAGCAGTACTTC
>NA|15|few|TRBJ2-5|TRBV2
CASSPGLVTVETQYF
TGTGCCAGCAGTCCTGGACTGGTCACGGTGGAGACCCAGTACTTC
>NA|15|many|TRBJ2-1|TRBV10-1
CASSAGAGPSNEQFF
TGCGCCAGCAGTGCTGGGGCGGGCCCAAGCAATGAGCAGTTCTTC
>NA|15|many|TRBJ2-1|TRBV29-1
CSVGGAPEGYNEQFF
TGCAGCGTTGGCGGGGCCCCGGAAGGCTACAATGAGCAGTTCTTC
>TRBD1|14|NA|TRBJ2-1|TRBV9
CASSVEGARNEQFF
TGTGCCAGCAGCGTAGAGGGGGCGCGGAATGAGCAGTTCTTC
>TRBD1|13|many|TRBJ1-5|TRBV10-3
CAIRETGDQPQHF
TGTGCCATCAGAGAGACAGGGGATCAGCCCCAGCATTTT
>TRBD1|17|many|TRBJ2-7|TRBV5-5
CASSLLLTGQGSYEQYF
TGTGCCAGCAGCTTGCTTTTAACTGGACAGGGTAGCTACGAGCAGTACTTC
>TRBD2|16|many|TRBJ2-3|TRBV20-1
CSARRAGGPGTDTQYF
TGCAGTGCTAGGAGGGCGGGAGGGCCGGGCACAGATACGCAGTATTTT
>NA|13|NA|TRBJ1-2|TRBV30
CASQIRGGYGYTF
TGTGCCTCCCAGATCAGGGGCGGCTATGGCTACACCTTC
>NA|14|NA|TRBJ2-2|TRBV7-7
CASSLNTGTGELFF
TGTGCCAGCAGCTTAAATACAGGGACCGGGGAGCTGTTTTTT
>NA|12|NA|TRBJ1-2|TRBV10-2
CASTGDAHGYTF
TGCGCCAGCACAGGGGACGCGCATGGCTACACCTTC
>TRBD1|14|once|TRBJ2-7|TRBV29-1
CSALPDRNPYEQYF
TGCAGCGCCCTCCCGGACAGGAATCCCTACGAGCAGTACTTC
>TRBD1|14|many|TRBJ2-2|TRBV10-3
CAISPGTGSGELFF
TGTGCCATCAGTCCCGGGACAGGGTCCGGGGAGCTGTTTTTT
>NA|18|many|TRBJ2-6|TRBV12-3/TRBV12-4
CASSLQGGFSSGANVLTF
TGTGCCAGCAGTTTACAGGGGGGGTTTTCCTCTGGGGCCAACGTCCTGACTTTC
>NA|12|many|TRBJ2-2|TRBV5-1
CASSPGTGELFF
TGCGCCAGCAGCCCGGGAACCGGGGAGCTGTTTTTT
>NA|15|NA|TRBJ2-7|TRBV27
CVSSLSVADNYEQYF
TGTGTCAGCAGTTTATCGGTAGCGGACAACTACGAGCAGTACTTC